This TCR beta chain was sequenced during a study of prognosis after radiotherapy for stage I lung cancer. Whole-study context: The patients, all with stage I non-small cell lung cancer, were enrolled between early 2018 and January 2019. Oligometastatic NSCLC after surgical resection of the primary tumor was present in roughly five patients, while newly diagnosed primary stage I lung tumors were present in 11 to 15. It was considered that all non-small cell lung cancer patients were medically inoperable.

This CDR3 region has 13 residues. Germline CDR1 is SGHTA and CDR2 is FQGTGA. V gave up 6 bases and J gave up 2 bases; unmatched junction bases: 4. Notes on this clonotype: Antigen: not known. It is likely a read error: a sequence one base away is far more abundant.

Study-wide points: TRBV and TRBJ gene usage reportedly differed between patients with and without metastases.

Amplicons of TCR beta CDR3 were generated from genomic DNA by two-round multiplex PCR. Primers specific to each TRBV and TRBJ gene were used in first-round PCR. From the multiplex PCR reads, TCRdb called clonotypes with MiXCR, one entry per CDR3 protein. The sample includes about 14,000 distinct CDR3 sequences, 25% to 35% seen only once; the top ten take 10% to 13%. Sample: PBMCs, taken before or after stereotactic body radiation therapy (not recorded which). The chain employs TRBV7-3 and TRBJ2-7; 7 nucleotides line up with TRBD2. The clonotype originates from a donor of 50 years or more with non-small cell lung cancer. The CDR3 DNA reads as TGTGCCAGCAGAAGAGGACTAGCCTACGAGCAGTACTTC. Protein: CASRRGLAYEQYF.